This passage covers 9 T cell receptor beta chains from one sample sequenced in a study of vaccination effects on CD4 cells after COVID-19 (dated by TCRdb to the early 2020s). Their recognized antigens are unknown. To prepare the library, the immunoSEQ multiplex PCR assay was applied. What TCRdb holds here is the immuneACCESS table cut down to in-frame rearrangements. Part of the clones is not present; checked against another copy, under half of the missing clones reflect an unresolved V gene, and the others are unexplained. The sample table holds fewer than 65,000 clones, of which roughly 76% were seen once. The ten largest clones take up 3% to 4% of the sample. To identify antigen-specific CD4+ T cell clonotypes by their expansion, the ViraFEST assay first stimulated PBMC with viral peptide pools and then applied TCR sequencing. After approximately eleven days of culture, CD4+ T cells were isolated with the EasySep CD4+ T cell isolation kit. Healthy vaccine recipients had no prior SARS-CoV-2 infection, confirmed by negative nucleocapsid antibodies before and after vaccination.

Sequences were derived from CD4+ T cells from PBMCs cultured with HCoV-OC43 spike peptides, sampled before COVID-19 vaccination. The cell subset or site label, read with the paper, signifies: HCoV-OC43 spike overlapping peptide pool stimulation. These receptors all come from a human donor who received a COVID-19 vaccine.

This sequence joins TRBV9 and TRBJ2-2; D possibly corresponds to TRBD2 (7 bases). This CDR3 is 14 amino acids long. Germline-derived CDR1 and CDR2 are SGDLS and YYNGEE. V was trimmed by 4 bases and J by 4 bases, leaving 11 bases between them. DNA of the CDR3: TGTGCCAGCAGCCCCGGGGGGCGCACCGGGGAGCTGTTTTTT. Its protein product is CASSPGGRTGELFF. The whole variable domain, remainder taken from reference TRBV9 and TRBJ2-2, is DSGVTQTPKHLITATGQRVTLRCSPRSGDLSVYWYQQSLDQGLQFLIQYYNGEERAKGNILERFSAQQFPDLHSELNLSSLELGDSALYFCASSPGGRTGELFFGEGSRLTVL.

This chain joins TRBV3-1 (or the pseudogene TRBV3-2) and TRBJ2-2; D possibly matches TRBD1 or TRBD2 (5 bases each). Germline V gene sequence: CDR1 LGHDT, CDR2 YNNKEL (reference sequence). The CDR3 extends over 17 amino acids. Trimming pared 0 bases from V and 5 bases from J, leaving 16 bases between. CDR3 nucleotides: TGTGCCAGCAGCCAAGAATTAGGTGGGGGATCTACCGGGGAGCTGTTTTTT. It translates to CASSQELGGGSTGELFF.

This chain links TRBV29-1 with TRBJ1-3; D is ambiguous. The V end was cut by 5 bases, the J end by 1 base, with 6 bases between. CDR1 and CDR2 from the germline V gene are SQVTM and ANQGSEA. The CDR3 runs 12 residues. The CDR3 here is CSVRESGNTIYF. The CDR3, as DNA: TGCAGCGTTAGGGAATCTGGAAACACCATATATTTT.

The chain has TRBV18 and TRBJ1-3; D unresolved. The germline V gene encodes CDR1 KGHSH and CDR2 LQKENI. Trimming removed 4 bases at V and 0 bases at J, with 4 bases between. The CDR3 spans 13 residues. In DNA, the CDR3 is TGTGCCAGCTCACAAAGCTCTGGAAACACCATATATTTT. This sequence encodes CASSQSSGNTIYF.

The rearrangement uses TRBV24-1 and TRBJ2-2; D is perhaps TRBD2 (6 bases). The V and J ends lost 2 bases and 5 bases respectively, with 8 bases between them. This CDR3 contains 14 residues. The germline gives CDR1 KGHDR, CDR2 SFDVKD. The CDR3 DNA reads as TGTGCCACCAGTGATTCCGGGGGAACCGGGGAGCTGTTTTTT. Residues: CATSDSGGTGELFF.

V usage is TRBV7-2 and J usage is TRBJ2-3; D could derive from TRBD1 or TRBD2 (6 bases each). The germline gives CDR1 SGHTA, CDR2 FQGNSA. The CDR3 is 14 amino acids. Trimming took off 3 bases at V and 1 base at J, with 8 bases between the two ends. The DNA of the CDR3 is TGTGCCAGCAGCTTGGGGGGCCGCACAGATACGCAGTATTTT. The encoded protein is CASSLGGRTDTQYF.

This clone was detected once. The chain joins TRBV6-5 to TRBJ1-6; D gene ambiguous. This CDR3 contains 14 residues. V lost 7 bases to trimming and J lost 2 bases, with 9 bases between them. The V gene's germline CDR1 is MNHEY and CDR2 SVGAGI. In DNA form, the CDR3 reads TGTGCCAGCACCGCCGGGCCCTATAATTCACCCCTCCACTTT. This translates into CASTAGPYNSPLHF.

The chain links TRBV24-1 to TRBJ2-1; maybe TRBD1 (6 bases). V was pared by 3 bases and J by 2 bases, with 10 bases between. Germline CDR1 and CDR2: KGHDR and SFDVKD. CDR3 length: 15 residues. The CDR3 bases are TGTGCCACCAGTGATGGACAGTTCCCCTACAATGAGCAGTTCTTC. Translated: CATSDGQFPYNEQFF.

V and J are TRBV30 and TRBJ2-7; no clear D. The CDR3 covers 12 residues. Trimming stripped 2 bases from V and 1 base from J, with 6 bases between. CDR1 GTSNPN and CDR2 SVGIG come from the germline V gene (reference sequence). In nucleotides, the CDR3 is TGTGCCTGGAGTCAGGATTCCTACGAGCAGTACGTC. Its protein product is CAWSQDSYEQYV.